This TCR beta chain was captured in a study listed by TCRdb under 2016. Library generation was performed with RT-PCR. Sequencer: Illumina MiSeq. Clones were called with MiXCR by TCRdb after fastp trimmed the public reads at Q25, and only in-frame beta chains were retained. CDR3 protein sequences are deduplicated, and each keeps its most common genes and DNA. A total of fewer than 800,000 distinct CDR3 sequences appear in this sample, approximately 15% of them only once. The ten largest clones represent 3% to 4.5% of the sample. V trim: 4 bases; J trim: 3 bases; unmatched bases: 4. Taken from cysteine to phenylalanine, the CDR3 has 14 residues. This entry keeps only the CDR3 DNA: 42 bases, framed from base 1. This clonotype has just a few counts. Its antigen is still unknown. Base qualities are not at hand, and no much larger clone is one base apart.

The material sequenced was memory CD4+ T cells from blood. This sequence originates from a female donor in good health, serving as a healthy control. This receptor chain uses TRBV12-3 or TRBV12-4 and TRBJ1-1, with TRBD1 matching 8 junction bases. Here the CDR3 is given as CASSWTGWDTEAFF. The sequenced DNA is TGTGCCAGCAGTTGGACAGGGTGGGACACTGAAGCTTTCTTT.